These T cell receptor beta chains were read from a single sample in a study of T-cell reconstitution after alpha-beta-depleted transplantation in children. TCRdb re-called the PCR reads through MiXCR, storing one row per CDR3 protein. The repertoire holds 240,000 or so distinct CDR3 sequences, with around 12% as singletons. The material was PBMCs from the stem cell graft donor, obtained from the stem cell graft. The receptor source for this set is a human donor who donated a stem cell graft to a child with acute lymphoblastic leukemia. CDR3s include the opening cysteine and the closing phenylalanine or tryptophan. The D gene is left open where the match is weak. For some rows the clone size is stated as once, few or many, or as a class when expanded; others skip it.

TGTGCCAGCAGCCCCTACCGGACGCGCTCTGGGGCCAACGTCCTGACTTTC,CASSPYRTRSGANVLTF,TRBJ2-6,TRBV4-2,NA,17,many
TGCAGCGACACACAGGGTGGAGGCTACACCTTC,CSDTQGGGYTF,TRBJ1-2,TRBV29-1,NA,11,few
TGTGCCAGCAGCTTGGCCTGGGACAGGGATTCACCCCTCCACTTT,CASSLAWDRDSPLHF,TRBJ1-6,TRBV5-5,TRBD1,15,many
TGTGCCAGCAGCCTCGGGCAGGGACTAGCGGGCACAGATACGCAGTATTTT,CASSLGQGLAGTDTQYF,TRBJ2-3,TRBV7-2,TRBD2,17,many
TGTGCCAGCAGCTTAGAAACTCCGGTGAGGTCCTACGAGCAGTACTTC,CASSLETPVRSYEQYF,TRBJ2-7,TRBV7-2,NA,16,many
TGTGCCAGCAGCCCTCGGACAGCCAGCTCCTACGAGCAGTACTTC,CASSPRTASSYEQYF,TRBJ2-7,TRBV7-4,NA,15,many
TGTGCCAGCAGGATCAGCGGGGGGACTACAGATACGCAGTATTTT,CASRISGGTTDTQYF,TRBJ2-3,TRBV7-9,TRBD2,15,few
TGTGCCAGCAGTCCGACAGGGAGTAGCACAGATACGCAGTATTTT,CASSPTGSSTDTQYF,TRBJ2-3,TRBV12-3/TRBV12-4,TRBD1,15,many
TGCGCCAGCAGTTCGATTCCGGGGTTGCAAGAGACCCAGTACTTC,CASSSIPGLQETQYF,TRBJ2-5,TRBV5-1,NA,15,few
TGCAGTGCTAGATCAAGGGGCAGATTGAACACTGAAGCTTTCTTT,CSARSRGRLNTEAFF,TRBJ1-1,TRBV20-1,NA,15,many
TGCAGTGCTAGAGATGTGTGGCGGGACGACTACAATGAGCAGTTCTTC,CSARDVWRDDYNEQFF,TRBJ2-1,TRBV20-1,NA,16,many
TGTGCCAGCAGTTTCGGAGAGACAGCGAATTCACCCCTCCACTTT,CASSFGETANSPLHF,TRBJ1-6,TRBV27,NA,15,many
TGTGCCAGCAGTCCGAGGACAGGGTTGCGGCATAAAGATGGCAATCAGCCCCAGCATTTT,CASSPRTGLRHKDGNQPQHF,TRBJ1-5,TRBV12-3/TRBV12-4,TRBD1,20,many
TGTGCCAGCTCCCTTTTACCAGGGGGGGACACCGGGGAGCTGTTTTTT,CASSLLPGGDTGELFF,TRBJ2-2,TRBV12-3/TRBV12-4,NA,16,many
TGTGCCACCAGCGAAAGGGGGCTGTTTGAAAAACTGTTTTTT,CATSERGLFEKLFF,TRBJ1-4,TRBV15,TRBD1,14,many
TGTGCCAGCAGTGGCCTCCCTGGGGCCAACGTCCTGACTTTC,CASSGLPGANVLTF,TRBJ2-6,TRBV6-2/TRBV6-3,NA,14,many
TGTGCCAGCAGTGAGGTTCTGAACACCGGGGAGCTGTTTTTT,CASSEVLNTGELFF,TRBJ2-2,TRBV6-4,NA,14,NA
TGCGCCAGCAGCTCGGGACAGGCGAACACAGATACGCAGTATTTT,CASSSGQANTDTQYF,TRBJ2-3,TRBV5-1,TRBD1,15,many
TGTGCCAGCAGTTTACAGTTCCGACAGGGGTGGGATGAGCAGTTCTTC,CASSLQFRQGWDEQFF,TRBJ2-1,TRBV12-3/TRBV12-4,TRBD1,16,many
TGTGCCAGCAGCTCCCTCGGGGGAGCTAACTATGGCTACACCTTC,CASSSLGGANYGYTF,TRBJ1-2,TRBV7-9,NA,15,many
TGTGCCAGCTCACGTACCAATGGACTAGCGGGGCCAGAGACCCAGTACTTC,CASSRTNGLAGPETQYF,TRBJ2-5,TRBV18,TRBD2,17,many
TGCAGTGCTATTAAGACCAGGGTCTCCCTCGATTATGAGCAGTTCTTC,CSAIKTRVSLDYEQFF,TRBJ2-1,TRBV20-1,NA,16,many
TGTGCCATCAGTCCCGGGACAGCGGAAAAACTGTTTTTT,CAISPGTAEKLFF,TRBJ1-4,TRBV10-3,TRBD1,13,many
TGTGCCAGCAGTGAACGCACAGGAATCTACGAGCAGTACTTC,CASSERTGIYEQYF,TRBJ2-7,TRBV25-1,NA,14,NA
TGTGCCAGCAGTGATGAGGGGACTCACGTCACCGGGGAGCTGTTTTTT,CASSDEGTHVTGELFF,TRBJ2-2,TRBV2,NA,16,many
TGTGCCAGCAGCCGAAAGGGACAGGGGTCGGCAGAGACCCAGTACTTC,CASSRKGQGSAETQYF,TRBJ2-5,TRBV5-4,TRBD1,16,many
TGTGCCAGCAGAGTTGGGACAGGAAGCACAGATACGCAGTATTTT,CASRVGTGSTDTQYF,TRBJ2-3,TRBV5-6,TRBD1,15,many
TGCAGTGCTCCAGGGGTTAACAATCAGCCCCAGCATTTT,CSAPGVNNQPQHF,TRBJ1-5,TRBV20-1,NA,13,many
TGTGCCACCAAGGACCGGGACAGCAAAACCAGGAGGGACGACGAGCAGTACTTC,CATKDRDSKTRRDDEQYF,TRBJ2-7,TRBV11-1,NA,18,many
TGTGCCAGCAGGGGACAGGTGAACACTGAAGCTTTCTTT,CASRGQVNTEAFF,TRBJ1-1,TRBV12-3/TRBV12-4,TRBD1,13,many
TGTGCCAGCAGTTTAGTTTTGGAGCGTTTAGCCAAAAACATTCAGTACTTC,CASSLVLERLAKNIQYF,TRBJ2-4,TRBV28,NA,17,many
TGCAGCTTACGTGGGCTAGCCTACAATGAGCAGTTCTTC,CSLRGLAYNEQFF,TRBJ2-1,TRBV20-1,NA,13,many
TGCAGTGCTAGCGCAGCGAACTATGGCTACACCTTC,CSASAANYGYTF,TRBJ1-2,TRBV20-1,NA,12,many
TGTGCCAGTAGCGTGAGCAGGTCCTCCTATGGCTACACCTTC,CASSVSRSSYGYTF,TRBJ1-2,TRBV19,NA,14,many
TGTGCCAGCAGCTGGGACAGCGGGATGAACTTC,CASSWDSGMNF,TRBJ2-5,TRBV7-9,NA,11,many
TGCAGTGCTAGAAAGGGGGGGACAGATACGCAGTATTTT,CSARKGGTDTQYF,TRBJ2-3,TRBV20-1,NA,13,many
TGTGCCAGCAGCCCTAGAGAGGGTCACTCTGGAAACACCATATATTTT,CASSPREGHSGNTIYF,TRBJ1-3,TRBV7-8,NA,16,many
TGTGCCAGCAGCCAAGCACAGAGCAATCAGCCCCAGCATTTT,CASSQAQSNQPQHF,TRBJ1-5,TRBV3-1,NA,14,many
TGTGCCAGCAGCGTCGGGATATACACAGATACGCAGTATTTT,CASSVGIYTDTQYF,TRBJ2-3,TRBV7-2,NA,14,many
TGTGCCAGCAGTTACCTCAGGACAGGGGACCAGCCCCAGCATTTT,CASSYLRTGDQPQHF,TRBJ1-5,TRBV6-2/TRBV6-3,TRBD1,15,many
TGTGCCAGCAGTTTTTGGCCCCAAGAGACCCAGTACTTC,CASSFWPQETQYF,TRBJ2-5,TRBV6-5,NA,13,NA
TGCAGTGTTCTACGTCGGACTAGCGGGGGGGCGGGTTTACAGTTCTTC,CSVLRRTSGGAGLQFF,TRBJ2-1,TRBV20-1,TRBD2,16,NA
TGTGCCAGCAACCTAAGGAACACCGGGGAGCTGTTTTTT,CASNLRNTGELFF,TRBJ2-2,TRBV12-3/TRBV12-4,NA,13,many
TGCGCCAGCAGCTTGCGGGGTATCTACACTGAAGCTTTCTTT,CASSLRGIYTEAFF,TRBJ1-1,TRBV5-1,NA,14,few
TGTGCCAGCAGTGACCTAGGACAGGGGGCTGGGGCCAACGTCCTGACTTTC,CASSDLGQGAGANVLTF,TRBJ2-6,TRBV6-1,TRBD1,17,few
TGTGCCAGCAGCGTTCGACAGTGGCGTGAGACCCAGTACTTC,CASSVRQWRETQYF,TRBJ2-5,TRBV14,NA,14,many
TGCGCCAGCAGCCAAGATCGGGGAGGGGGGTGGACCGGGGAGCTGTTTTTT,CASSQDRGGGWTGELFF,TRBJ2-2,TRBV4-1,NA,17,many
TGTGCCATCAGTGAGAGGGGACAGAACTATGGCTACACCTTC,CAISERGQNYGYTF,TRBJ1-2,TRBV10-3,TRBD1,14,many
TGTGCCACCAGCAGAGAGGGGGACGGAAACTATGGCTACACCTTC,CATSREGDGNYGYTF,TRBJ1-2,TRBV15,NA,15,once
TGTGCCAGCAGCCAAGTTAATGGGGGCTCTGGGGCCAACGTCCTGACTTTC,CASSQVNGGSGANVLTF,TRBJ2-6,TRBV4-2,NA,17,many
TGTGCCAGCGGTACTGAAATTTTAGGGCCCCAGCATTTT,CASGTEILGPQHF,TRBJ1-5,TRBV6-5,NA,13,NA
TGTGCCAGCAGTTTTTCGGCGCAGGGAAACCTCCCTCAGTACTTC,CASSFSAQGNLPQYF,TRBJ2-7,TRBV12-3/TRBV12-4,NA,15,many
TGTGCCAGCAGTCCTAAACCCCAATTGAGCTCCTACGAGCAGTACTTC,CASSPKPQLSSYEQYF,TRBJ2-7,TRBV6-1,NA,16,many
TGTGCCAGCAGCGGACAGGGTCGGCGGGGTACCATATATTTT,CASSGQGRRGTIYF,TRBJ1-3,TRBV12-3/TRBV12-4,TRBD1,14,few
TGTGCCAGCGCCCGGGGGCTTCAAGAGACCCAGTACTTC,CASARGLQETQYF,TRBJ2-5,TRBV3-1,NA,13,NA
TGTGCCAGCAGCCGGCTGGGGACAGGGGATCCCAATGGGGCCAACGTCCTGACTTTC,CASSRLGTGDPNGANVLTF,TRBJ2-6,TRBV4-2,TRBD1,19,few
TGCGCCAGCAGCTTGGGTTCGTCAGGCGATACAGATACGCAGTATTTT,CASSLGSSGDTDTQYF,TRBJ2-3,TRBV5-1,NA,16,many
TGTGCCAGCATGCGAGACGGCTCGTCCGAGCAGTACTTC,CASMRDGSSEQYF,TRBJ2-7,TRBV6-2/TRBV6-3,NA,13,NA
TGTGCCAGCAGGACGACAGGGCGTGATGGCTACACCTTC,CASRTTGRDGYTF,TRBJ1-2,TRBV6-1,TRBD1,13,few
TGTGCCAGCAGTACCCACAGGGACCCGGTCGATGGCTACACCTTC,CASSTHRDPVDGYTF,TRBJ1-2,TRBV6-1,NA,15,many